This entry lists 24 T cell receptor beta chains sequenced from one sample in a study of radiation and T cells in renal cell carcinoma. Time point given: blood 4 weeks post-SBRT, at nephrectomy. Treatment noted: 15 Gy SBRT to primary tumor, nephrectomy 4 weeks later. The repertoire was sequenced with immunoSEQ multiplex PCR; TCRdb's copy has only in-frame clones and lacks some. Here the sample spans under 200,000 clones, 88% being singletons. The sequencing here drew on blood, taken from a patient whose treatment included radiotherapy and nephrectomy. These TCRs come from a woman aged 50 to 60 with renal cell carcinoma.

This clone is a singleton in its sample. DNA for the CDR3: TGCAGCGGGTCCGGGACAACTTATGGCTACACCTTC. Translated: CSGSGTTYGYTF. This chain connects TRBV29-1 to TRBJ1-2; the D gene is possibly TRBD1 (6 bases). The CDR3 runs 12 residues. V lost 7 bases and J 5 bases, leaving 14 bases between the germline ends. Germline CDR1 is SQVTM and CDR2 is ANQGSEA. Looking up the rest from reference TRBV29-1 and TRBJ1-2 gives the full variable domain: SAVISQKPSRDICQRGTSLTIQCQVDSQVTMMFWYRQQPGQSLTLIATANQGSEATYESGFVIDKFPISRPNLTFSTLTVSNMSPEDSSIYLCSGSGTTYGYTFGSGTRLTVV.

The gene calls are TRBV4-1 and TRBJ2-3; maybe TRBD2 (5 bases). The germline V and J ends were trimmed by 1 base and 5 bases, with 13 bases remaining between them. In germline, CDR1 is MGHRA, CDR2 YSYEKL. The CDR3 covers 15 residues. The CDR3 loop reads CASSQADSSGDTQYF. In DNA, the CDR3 is TGCGCCAGCAGCCAAGCGGACTCCTCGGGAGATACGCAGTATTTT.

The chain recombines TRBV5-1 with TRBJ2-3; 10 nucleotides line up with TRBD2. The CDR3 extends over 16 amino acids. Trimming cost V 0 bases and J 5 bases; bases outside gene matches: 6. Germline values: CDR1 SGHRS, CDR2 YFSETQ. This CDR3 reads CASSLGLAGEGDTQYF. The CDR3, as DNA: TGCGCCAGCAGCTTGGGGCTAGCGGGGGAAGGAGATACGCAGTATTTT.

The V gene is TRBV29-1, the J gene TRBJ1-2, with 10 bases that match TRBD1. The trim removed 4 bases at V and 0 bases at J, leaving 5 bases unmatched. Germline V CDR1 and CDR2: SQVTM, ANQGSEA. The CDR3 totals 15 residues. CDR3 sequence: CSVVGTGDANYGYTF. For the CDR3, the DNA is TGCAGCGTTGTAGGGACAGGGGACGCTAACTATGGCTACACCTTC.

For this clone: The same CDR3 is also encoded by other DNA sequences in this sample. The V and J genes are TRBV5-1 and TRBJ2-5; no definite D call. The V and J ends lost 0 bases and 2 bases respectively, with 5 bases between them. CDR1 SGHRS and CDR2 YFSETQ come from the germline V gene. The CDR3 has 13 amino acids. The DNA of the CDR3 is TGCGCCAGCAGCTTGGGCATACAAGAGACCCAGTACTTC. Encoded protein: CASSLGIQETQYF.

As for this clone: This same CDR3 is encoded by further DNA sequences in the sample. The CDR3 is CASSLGAPGYGYTF. The CDR3 DNA is TGTGCCAGCAGCTTGGGGGCGCCGGGCTATGGCTACACCTTC. The gene calls are TRBV7-9 and TRBJ1-2, with D maybe TRBD1 (6 bases). V lost 3 bases and J 4 bases, leaving 12 bases between the germline ends. Germline V gene data show CDR1 as SEHNR and CDR2 as FQNEAQ (reference sequence). The CDR3 contains 14 residues.

The V gene is TRBV5-1, the J gene TRBJ2-6, with TRBD1 as a possible D gene (6 bases). Per germline, CDR1 SGHRS and CDR2 YFSETQ. Trimming shortened V by 4 bases and J by 3 bases, and 8 bases separated the two germline ends. This CDR3 is built from 14 residues. CDR3 residues: CASSDRFGANVLTF. The CDR3 DNA reads TGCGCCAGCAGCGACAGGTTTGGGGCCAACGTCCTGACTTTC.

The rearrangement uses TRBV5-5 and TRBJ2-7; 8 nucleotides line up with TRBD1. V lost 5 bases to trimming and J lost 4 bases; unmatched junction nucleotides: 11. The CDR3 sequence is 15 residues long. Looked up from germline, CDR1 is SGHKS and CDR2 is YYEKEE (reference sequence). In nucleotides, the CDR3 is TGTGCCAGCAGAGAAACCGGGACAGGAGTTTACGAGCAGTACTTC. Protein: CASRETGTGVYEQYF.

The rearrangement uses TRBV6-5 and TRBJ2-7; TRBD2 matches 7 bases. This CDR3 spans 15 amino acids. V dropped 9 bases and J dropped 7; count of bases not matched to a gene: 18. Germline lookup yields CDR1 MNHEY and CDR2 SVGAGI. Here the CDR3 reads CASRDLGGNEGEQYF. Here the CDR3 DNA reads TGTGCCAGTCGGGACCTGGGGGGGAACGAAGGGGAGCAGTACTTC.

This chain joins TRBV6-5 and TRBJ1-5; D perhaps matches TRBD1 (5 bases). CDR1 and CDR2 from the germline V gene are MNHEY and SVGAGI. V was clipped by 6 bases and J by 2 bases, with 11 bases between them. There are 14 residues in the CDR3. CDR3 residues: CASRQVGGNQPQHF. CDR3 nucleotides: TGTGCCAGCAGACAGGTAGGGGGCAATCAGCCCCAGCATTTT.

The genes are TRBV6-5 and TRBJ1-4, with D possibly matching TRBD1 (6 bases). V lost 6 bases to trimming and J lost 10 bases, with 21 bases between them. The V gene's germline CDR1 is MNHEY and CDR2 SVGAGI. The length of the CDR3 is 15 residues. The CDR3 DNA reads as TGTGCCAGCAGCCGGAGACAGGAACCTCGGGGAAAACTGTTTTTT. Translation: CASSRRQEPRGKLFF.

In this sample, this clone turned up a few times. The chain couples TRBV29-1 to TRBJ1-1; D is possibly TRBD1 (6 bases). Trimming took 0 bases from V and 11 from J, leaving 13 bases between them. The CDR3 runs to 12 residues. Looked up from germline, CDR1 is SQVTM and CDR2 is ANQGSEA. CDR3 residues: CSVEEPGVNAFF. CDR3 sequence (DNA): TGCAGCGTTGAAGAGCCAGGGGTGAATGCTTTCTTT.

J is TRBJ2-1 and V is TRBV7-2; TRBD2 matches 7 bases. V lost 1 base to trimming and J lost 0 bases; unmatched junction nucleotides: 0. Germline-derived CDR1 and CDR2 are SGHTA and FQGNSA. CDR3 size: 15 residues. CDR3 protein: CASSLERGSYNEQFF. CDR3 sequence (DNA): TGTGCCAGCAGCTTAGAGCGGGGCTCCTACAATGAGCAGTTCTTC.

The chain links TRBV19 to TRBJ2-7, with 7 bases identical to TRBD2. Germline-derived CDR1 and CDR2 are LNHDA and SQIVND (reference sequence). The CDR3 extends over 12 amino acids. V lost 6 bases to trimming and J lost 6 bases; unmatched junction nucleotides: 5. As DNA, the CDR3 is TGTGCCAGTAGGGGAGGGCGAGGCGAGCAGTACTTC. This gives the protein CASRGGRGEQYF.

V and J are TRBV5-6 and TRBJ2-5, with 12 bases lining up with TRBD2. CDR1 is SGHDT and CDR2 is YYEEEE in the germline V gene. Germline trimming cut 3 bases from V and 4 bases from J; bases unmatched to any gene: 4. The length of the CDR3 is 15 residues. The CDR3 protein is CASSSTSGGRETQYF. The CDR3 DNA reads as TGTGCCAGCAGCTCAACTAGCGGGGGGAGAGAGACCCAGTACTTC.

The V call is TRBV7-2, the J call TRBJ2-1; 12 nucleotides align to TRBD2. V lost 0 bases, J lost 10 bases, and 7 bases stayed unmatched. CDR1 and CDR2 from the germline V gene are SGHTA and FQGNSA. CDR3 length: 16 amino acids. The CDR3 sequence is CASSLATSGGQDEQFF. The CDR3 DNA reads as TGTGCCAGCAGCTTAGCGACTAGCGGGGGCCAAGACGAGCAGTTCTTC.

The CDR3 region has the DNA TGTGCCAGCTCACCACCGACAGGGGTGGAGACCCAGTACTTC. Protein: CASSPPTGVETQYF. The V and J genes are TRBV18 and TRBJ2-5, with 8 bases identical to TRBD1. Germline V lookup: CDR1 KGHSH, CDR2 LQKENI. With 0 bases clipped from V and 5 bases from J, the junction kept 2 bases outside the gene matches. This CDR3 contains 14 residues.

This clone was seen a handful of times. This sequence joins TRBV7-8 and TRBJ1-2; 7 nucleotides align to TRBD1. V gave up 0 bases and J gave up 8 bases; unmatched junction bases: 12. The CDR3 is made up of 16 amino acids. Germline V gives CDR1 SGHVS, CDR2 FQNEAQ. CDR3 in DNA: TGTGCCAGCAGCTTAGCGCTGCAGGGGGTATCCAGGGGCTACACCTTC. It yields the protein CASSLALQGVSRGYTF. Full variable domain (outside the CDR3, taken from reference TRBV7-8 and TRBJ1-2): GAGVSQSPRYKVAKRGQDVALRCDPISGHVSLFWYQQALGQGPEFLTYFQNEAQLDKSGLPSDRFFAERPEGSVSTLKIQRTQQEDSAVYLCASSLALQGVSRGYTFGSGTRLTVV.

J is TRBJ1-2 and V is TRBV6-1, with 7 bases fitting TRBD1. The CDR3 extends over 12 amino acids. CDR1 is MNHNS and CDR2 is SASEGT in the germline V gene. The trim removed 11 bases at V and 4 bases at J, leaving 7 bases unmatched. The chain's CDR3 is CAGRTGIYGYTF. Here the CDR3 DNA reads TGTGCCGGACGGACAGGTATCTATGGCTACACCTTC.

The chain carries TRBV19 and TRBJ2-3; 7 positions match TRBD1. Germline V gene lookup returns CDR1 LNHDA and CDR2 SQIVND (reference sequence). V was pared by 6 bases and J by 3 bases, with 3 bases of the junction left unmatched. The CDR3 has 13 amino acids. The CDR3 region is CASRATGTDTQYF. CDR3 nucleotides: TGTGCCAGTAGGGCGACAGGGACAGATACGCAGTATTTT.

The chain links TRBV13 to TRBJ1-2; unclear D gene. There are 13 residues in the CDR3. Trimming cost V 5 bases and J 4 bases, with 11 bases left between them. CDR1 is PRHDT, CDR2 FYEKMQ, per germline (reference sequence). The CDR3, as DNA: TGTGCCAGCAGCACCTATCCCTTCTATGGCTACACCTTC. This encodes CASSTYPFYGYTF. Full variable domain (outside the CDR3, taken from reference TRBV13 and TRBJ1-2): AAGVIQSPRHLIKEKRETATLKCYPIPRHDTVYWYQQGPGQDPQFLISFYEKMQSDKGSIPDRFSAQQFSDYHSELNMSSLELGDSALYFCASSTYPFYGYTFGSGTRLTVV.

The V and J genes are TRBV5-6 and TRBJ1-5; D not resolved. The CDR3 runs 15 residues. Germline values: CDR1 SGHDT, CDR2 YYEEEE. The ends were cut back, 4 bases at V and 6 bases at J, with 17 bases in the middle. CDR3 amino acids: CASSLGPAGIQPQHF. The CDR3 DNA reads as TGTGCCAGCAGCCTTGGACCCGCCGGGATTCAGCCCCAGCATTTT.

The J gene is TRBJ1-1, the V gene TRBV6-5; 7 positions match TRBD1. Germline V gene lookup returns CDR1 MNHEY and CDR2 SVGAGI. This CDR3 comprises 14 residues. V dropped 5 bases and J dropped 3; count of bases not matched to a gene: 6. CDR3 sequence: CASSTPGGDTEAFF. The CDR3 nucleotides read TGTGCCAGCAGTACCCCAGGGGGGGACACTGAAGCTTTCTTT.

V and J are TRBV11-2 and TRBJ2-5, with TRBD2 matching over 12 bases. J gave up 2 bases and V 5 bases, and 9 bases lay outside the gene matches. The germline V gene encodes CDR1 SGHAT and CDR2 FQNNGV. This CDR3 region has 17 residues. The CDR3 DNA follows: TGTGCCAGCAGCCCGGCCCTGCTAGCGGGGGGGCAAGAGACCCAGTACTTC. Translation gives CASSPALLAGGQETQYF.